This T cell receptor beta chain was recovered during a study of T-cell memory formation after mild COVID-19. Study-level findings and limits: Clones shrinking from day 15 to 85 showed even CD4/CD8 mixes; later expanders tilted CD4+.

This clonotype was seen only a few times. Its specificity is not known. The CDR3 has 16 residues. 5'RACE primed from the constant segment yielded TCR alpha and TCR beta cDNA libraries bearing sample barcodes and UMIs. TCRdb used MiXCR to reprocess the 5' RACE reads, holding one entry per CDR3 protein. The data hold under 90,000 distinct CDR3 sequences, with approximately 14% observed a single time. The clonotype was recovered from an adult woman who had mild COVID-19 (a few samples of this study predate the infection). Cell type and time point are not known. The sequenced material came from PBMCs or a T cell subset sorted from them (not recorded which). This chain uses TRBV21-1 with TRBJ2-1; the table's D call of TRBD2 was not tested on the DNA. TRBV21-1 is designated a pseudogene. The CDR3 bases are TGTGCCAGCAGCAAAGCTGCTAGCGGGAACTACAATGAGCAGTTCTTC. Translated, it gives CASSKAASGNYNEQFF.